A single sample gave rise to the 12 T cell receptor beta chains below, sequenced in a study of blood T cell repertoires in COVID-19. Sequenced by immunoSEQ multiplex PCR; TCRdb stores in-frame clones only, minus some. The table has over 150,000 clones, around nine tenths seen once. The sample was peripheral blood. The receptors derive from a man between 45 and 60 years old with acute or convalescent COVID-19.

The gene calls are TRBV19 and TRBJ2-2; 10 positions match TRBD2. Losses at the gene ends were 5 bases for V and 5 bases for J; bases not matched to a gene: 8. Per the germline V gene, CDR1 is LNHDA and CDR2 is SQIVND (reference sequence). The CDR3 is 16 residues long. The CDR3 sequence is CASSSSGSRGTGELFF. For the CDR3, the DNA is TGTGCCAGTAGTTCTAGCGGGAGTCGGGGTACCGGGGAGCTGTTTTTT.

The CDR3, as DNA: TGTGCCAGCAGTTGGGGGGGGACAACGAACACTGAAGCTTTCTTT. Encoded protein: CASSWGGTTNTEAFF. The gene calls are TRBV28 and TRBJ1-1; weak D call: TRBD1 (6 bases). Germline CDR1 is MDHEN and CDR2 is SYDVKM. Trimming removed 4 bases at V and 1 base at J, with 13 bases between. The CDR3 has 15 residues.

The chain combines TRBV29-1 with TRBJ1-1, with 8 nucleotides matching TRBD1. V gave up 6 bases and J gave up 4 bases; unmatched junction bases: 10. This CDR3 spans 14 amino acids. CDR1 and CDR2 from the germline V gene are SQVTM and ANQGSEA. CDR3 region: CSVTHGRGPTEAFF. For the CDR3, the DNA is TGCAGCGTCACCCATGGCAGGGGGCCCACTGAAGCTTTCTTT. Full variable domain (remainder filled in from reference TRBV29-1 and TRBJ1-1): SAVISQKPSRDICQRGTSLTIQCQVDSQVTMMFWYRQQPGQSLTLIATANQGSEATYESGFVIDKFPISRPNLTFSTLTVSNMSPEDSSIYLCSVTHGRGPTEAFFGQGTRLTVV.

The genes are TRBV9 and TRBJ2-2; the D gene is possibly TRBD1 (5 bases). This CDR3 has 15 amino acids. Germline V gives CDR1 SGDLS, CDR2 YYNGEE. The V end lost 4 bases, the J end lost 0 bases, and 10 bases lay between the germline ends. As DNA, the CDR3 is TGTGCCAGCAGCAACGACAGCCCGAACACCGGGGAGCTGTTTTTT. This gives the protein CASSNDSPNTGELFF.

The chain uses TRBV6-5 and TRBJ1-3; a weak D match, TRBD1 (5 bases). The CDR3 runs to 15 residues. Germline V lookup: CDR1 MNHEY, CDR2 SVGAGI. V was pared by 6 bases and J by 0 bases, with 12 bases between. For the CDR3, the DNA is TGTGCCAGCAGCCGTACAGGAAACTCTGGAAACACCATATATTTT. Its translation is CASSRTGNSGNTIYF.

The chain couples TRBV2 to TRBJ2-5; the D is unclear. The germline CDR1 and CDR2 sequences are SNHLY and FYNNEI. Trimming pared 4 bases from V and 3 bases from J, leaving 9 bases between. This CDR3 is built from 13 residues. CDR3 sequence: CASSVSPEETQYF. The CDR3 nucleotides read TGTGCCAGCAGTGTTTCTCCTGAAGAGACCCAGTACTTC.

The chain has TRBV5-4 and TRBJ1-6, with D maybe TRBD1 (6 bases). With 4 bases removed from V and 7 bases from J, the gap between germline ends came to 9 bases. The CDR3 runs to 13 residues. Per germline, CDR1 SGHNT and CDR2 YYREEE (reference sequence). The CDR3: CASSPGQNSPLHF. CDR3 in DNA: TGTGCCAGCAGCCCCGGACAGAATTCACCCCTCCACTTT.

The chain joins TRBV6-4 to TRBJ2-1; D is undetermined. The CDR3 contains 15 residues. Trimming removed 6 bases from V and 0 bases from J, with 12 bases in between. Germline V gene data show CDR1 as MRHNA and CDR2 as SNTAGT. DNA for the CDR3: TGTGCCAGCAGCATACGCCCGAGCTCCTACAATGAGCAGTTCTTC. Its protein product is CASSIRPSSYNEQFF.

This clone was counted between two and nine times. The J gene is TRBJ2-2, the V gene TRBV11-3; D is perhaps TRBD1 (5 bases). The germline V gene encodes CDR1 SGHNT and CDR2 YENEEA. Trimming left V 5 bases short and J 4 bases short, with 14 bases between. This CDR3 region has 15 residues. The CDR3 here is CASSPSIDSTGELFF. As DNA, the CDR3 is TGTGCCAGCAGCCCCTCCATCGACAGCACCGGGGAGCTGTTTTTT.

This chain uses TRBV7-9 with TRBJ1-1; TRBD1 agrees at 8 bases. V lost 5 bases and J lost 6; bases outside the gene matches: 5. This CDR3 has 13 amino acids. Per the germline V gene, CDR1 is SEHNR and CDR2 is FQNEAQ (reference sequence). This CDR3 reads CASSAKTGAEAFF. The CDR3 region has the DNA TGTGCCAGCAGCGCAAAGACAGGGGCTGAAGCTTTCTTT.

The CDR3 nucleotides read TGTGCCAGCAGGACTACAGGGGAGGAACTGTTTTTT. As protein: CASRTTGEELFF. V is TRBV11-3 and J is TRBJ1-4; 7 nucleotides match TRBD1. The germline V gene has CDR1 SGHNT and CDR2 YENEEA. The length of the CDR3 is 12 residues. The V segment lost 6 bases and the J segment 12 bases; nucleotides outside the gene matches: 7.

This clone was picked up one time. The CDR3 DNA is TGTGCCAGCAGTGTCTTAGCAGGGCTGGGTGGCTACACCTTC. Translated, it gives CASSVLAGLGGYTF. The chain recombines TRBV2 with TRBJ1-2; perhaps TRBD1 as D (5 bases). CDR1 and CDR2 (germline): SNHLY, FYNNEI. V lost 4 bases, J lost 7 bases, and 16 bases lay in between. The CDR3 is made up of 14 amino acids.